Shown below are 23 T cell receptor beta chains from a single sample sequenced in a study of shared clonotypes between healthy human individuals. Assay: immunoSEQ multiplex PCR; the TCRdb copy retains only in-frame clones and omits some. The sample yields about 600,000 clones, around 97% seen once. Material for sequencing was naive CD4+ T cells sorted from blood. The subset: CD45RA+ positively selected. The receptors originated from a woman younger than 45 in good health.

This clone appeared a single time. V is TRBV28 and J is TRBJ2-5, with 14 nucleotides matching TRBD2. Germline assignment: CDR1 MDHEN and CDR2 SYDVKM. V gave up 5 bases and J gave up 4 bases; unmatched junction bases: 12. The CDR3 loop spans 18 amino acids. CDR3 nucleotide sequence: TGTGCCAGCAGTGTGTTGGGACTAGCGGGAGCAGACGGAGAGACCCAGTACTTC. This encodes CASSVLGLAGADGETQYF.

J is TRBJ1-1 and V is TRBV4-3; 7 nucleotides agree with TRBD1. Germline assignment: CDR1 LGHNA and CDR2 YSLEER. This CDR3 is built from 15 residues. Losses at the gene ends were 4 bases for V and 5 bases for J; bases not matched to a gene: 10. The CDR3 DNA is TGCGCCAGCAGCCCAGGGACAGCCCGGCGGACTGAAGCTTTCTTT. This encodes CASSPGTARRTEAFF.

The chain joins TRBV5-1 to TRBJ2-5; a possible D gene is TRBD1 (6 bases). The CDR3 loop spans 16 amino acids. Germline loops: CDR1 SGHRS, CDR2 YFSETQ. V dropped 5 bases and J dropped 5 bases, with 22 bases sitting between them. The CDR3 is CASRPGWAGVFETQYF. The CDR3 region has the DNA TGCGCCAGCAGACCTGGGTGGGCAGGGGTTTTTGAGACCCAGTACTTC.

The chain couples TRBV28 to TRBJ1-1; D might be TRBD1 (6 bases). The V end lost 8 bases, the J end lost 6 bases, and 19 bases lay between the germline ends. CDR3 length equals 14 residues. The germline V gene has CDR1 MDHEN and CDR2 SYDVKM. In DNA, the CDR3 is TGTGCCAGCCGGGGGGGGCGCGTGGTCCCTGAAGCTTTCTTT. Translated: CASRGGRVVPEAFF.

A note on this clone: The identical CDR3 is also encoded by other nucleotide sequences in the sample. The chain combines TRBV27 with TRBJ1-1, with unresolved D. V was shortened by 2 bases and J by 2 bases, with 6 bases between the two germline ends. The CDR3 covers 13 residues. Per germline, CDR1 MNHEY and CDR2 SMNVEV (reference sequence). In DNA, the CDR3 is TGTGCCAGCAGTTTACGAGGTAACACTGAAGCTTTCTTT. Translation gives CASSLRGNTEAFF.

This chain uses TRBV4-1 with TRBJ2-7, with 8 bases matching TRBD1. V shed 6 bases and J 3 bases; nucleotides not matched to a gene: 13. The CDR3 has 16 amino acids. Germline V gene sequence: CDR1 MGHRA, CDR2 YSYEKL. DNA for the CDR3: TGCGCCAGCAGTCATGCCCGGGACAGGCCTGGCTACGAGCAGTACTTC. Amino acids: CASSHARDRPGYEQYF.

This chain links TRBV5-6 with TRBJ1-5; 7 positions agree with TRBD1. V shed 0 bases and J 4 bases; nucleotides not matched to a gene: 16. The germline V gene encodes CDR1 SGHDT and CDR2 YYEEEE. This CDR3 is built from 19 residues. The CDR3 sequence: CASSLAPRETGKGNQPQHF. In nucleotides, the CDR3 is TGTGCCAGCAGCTTGGCGCCACGCGAGACAGGGAAGGGGAATCAGCCCCAGCATTTT.

The J gene is TRBJ2-1, the V gene TRBV28; possible D gene TRBD2, 5 bases. Trimming took off 1 base at V and 2 bases at J, with 12 bases between the two ends. CDR3 length equals 16 residues. Germline V gene lookup returns CDR1 MDHEN and CDR2 SYDVKM. In DNA, the CDR3 is TGTGCCAGCAGTTTATCATACGGGGAAACCTACAATGAGCAGTTCTTC. This gives the protein CASSLSYGETYNEQFF.

The chain uses TRBV5-6 and TRBJ2-3; D is unclear. The CDR3 length is 15 residues. Deletions cut 2 bases from V and 0 bases from J, with 10 bases between. CDR1 and CDR2 from the germline V gene are SGHDT and YYEEEE. The CDR3 reads CASSFGPTSTDTQYF. DNA of the CDR3: TGTGCCAGCAGCTTTGGACCGACTAGCACAGATACGCAGTATTTT.

Comment on this clone: Other DNA sequences in this sample translate to the same CDR3. V usage is TRBV10-2 and J usage is TRBJ2-3; weak D call: TRBD2 (6 bases). Trimming removed 9 bases from V and 0 bases from J, with 13 bases in between. The CDR3 is made up of 14 amino acids. Germline V gene data show CDR1 as WSHSY and CDR2 as SAAADI. CDR3 protein: CASRPGLSTDTQYF. The DNA of the CDR3 is TGCGCCAGTAGACCGGGACTTAGCACAGATACGCAGTATTTT.

The V call is TRBV28, the J call TRBJ1-2; D might be TRBD1 (6 bases). Germline assignment: CDR1 MDHEN and CDR2 SYDVKM. The length of the CDR3 is 18 residues. V dropped 3 bases and J dropped 8 bases, with 28 bases sitting between them. The chain's CDR3 is CASSLDVIGDMLLQGYTF. The CDR3 bases are TGTGCCAGCAGTTTGGACGTTATTGGGGACATGCTACTTCAGGGCTACACCTTC.

This sequence joins TRBV28 and TRBJ2-7; 8 bases align to TRBD2. The ends lost 3 bases at V and 3 bases at J; junction bases unmatched: 10. Germline V gene data show CDR1 as MDHEN and CDR2 as SYDVKM. The CDR3 loop spans 16 amino acids. In DNA, the CDR3 is TGTGCCAGCAGTTTCCCTGGGGCTAGCGGGTTCTACGAGCAGTACTTC. Its translation is CASSFPGASGFYEQYF.

The genes are TRBV6-5 and TRBJ2-5; 13 bases match TRBD2. With V trimmed by 9 bases and J by 5 bases, 9 bases remained unmatched. The CDR3 runs to 15 residues. Germline assignment: CDR1 MNHEY and CDR2 SVGAGI. CDR3 amino acids: CASSGLAGVRETQYF. The CDR3 DNA sequence: TGTGCCAGTTCCGGACTAGCGGGAGTGAGGGAGACCCAGTACTTC.

The rearrangement joins TRBV5-1 to TRBJ2-3; no reliable D call. Trimming pared 0 bases from V and 2 bases from J, leaving 10 bases between. This CDR3 contains 15 residues. Germline-derived CDR1 and CDR2 are SGHRS and YFSETQ. CDR3 nucleotides: TGCGCCAGCAGCTTGGTGAGGTTAGACACAGATACGCAGTATTTT. This codes for CASSLVRLDTDTQYF.

The chain carries TRBV7-9 and TRBJ2-7; 8 nucleotides agree with TRBD2. Looked up from germline, CDR1 is SEHNR and CDR2 is FQNEAQ (reference sequence). Trimming removed 5 bases from V and 7 bases from J; junction bases left unmatched: 13. The CDR3 has 15 residues. Here the CDR3 reads CASSQPGLVPGEQYF. CDR3 bases: TGTGCCAGCAGCCAACCGGGACTAGTCCCTGGGGAGCAGTACTTC.

This chain links TRBV4-1 with TRBJ1-5, with 8 bases matching TRBD1. V gave up 3 bases and J gave up 1 base; unmatched junction bases: 8. This CDR3 comprises 17 residues. Germline V lookup: CDR1 MGHRA, CDR2 YSYEKL. CDR3 amino acids: CASSHLFQGASNQPQHF. CDR3 in DNA: TGCGCCAGCAGCCATCTATTTCAGGGGGCCAGCAATCAGCCCCAGCATTTT.

CDR3 amino acids: CASSESAGAQETQYF. CDR3 nucleotide sequence: TGCGCCAGCAGTGAGTCAGCGGGAGCCCAAGAGACCCAGTACTTC. The V gene is TRBV10-1, the J gene TRBJ2-5, with 8 bases identical to TRBD2. In germline, CDR1 is WNHNN, CDR2 SYGVQD (reference sequence). V dropped 0 bases and J dropped 1; count of bases not matched to a gene: 1. The CDR3 runs 15 residues.

The chain is built from TRBV6-1 and TRBJ1-5; D is unclear. Germline CDR1 MNHNS, CDR2 SASEGT. This CDR3 contains 13 residues. Trimming took off 8 bases at V and 2 bases at J, with 10 bases between the two ends. The CDR3 DNA is TGTGCCAGCCGCCCCCGGGGCAATCAGCCCCAGCATTTT. It specifies CASRPRGNQPQHF.

V and J are TRBV6-1 and TRBJ1-5, with D perhaps matching TRBD1 (6 bases). Trimming took 0 bases from V and 6 from J, leaving 12 bases between them. The CDR3 has 15 amino acids. The germline gives CDR1 MNHNS, CDR2 SASEGT. The CDR3 bases are TGTGCCAGCAGTGAAGCGCGAGGGGGACCTCAGCCCCAGCATTTT. Translating it yields CASSEARGGPQPQHF.

The chain's CDR3 is CASSSLRGRDEKLFF. The CDR3 DNA reads TGCGCCAGCAGCTCCCTCAGGGGGCGCGATGAAAAACTGTTTTTT. The chain joins TRBV5-1 to TRBJ1-4, with 8 positions matching TRBD1. The CDR3 sequence is 15 residues long. Germline CDR1 reads SGHRS; CDR2 reads YFSETQ. V lost 3 bases and J lost 6; bases outside the gene matches: 7.

The table lists this clone with a count of one. The V and J genes are TRBV7-9 and TRBJ2-5; 8 bases align to TRBD1. This CDR3 is 16 amino acids long. In germline, CDR1 is SEHNR, CDR2 FQNEAQ (reference sequence). V was pared by 5 bases and J by 5 bases, with 13 bases of the junction left unmatched. CDR3 sequence: CASSVRRTGRGETQYF. CDR3 in DNA: TGTGCCAGCAGCGTACGACGGACAGGGCGCGGGGAGACCCAGTACTTC.

This chain connects TRBV6-6 to TRBJ1-1; TRBD1 is a possible D gene (5 bases). The CDR3 covers 14 residues. V shed 5 bases and J shed 8 bases, with 18 bases lying between them. Germline CDR1 reads MNHNY; CDR2 reads SVGAGI (reference sequence). DNA of the CDR3: TGTGCCAGCAGTACCGGGACTGTTGATACCGAAGCTTTCTTT. It yields the protein CASSTGTVDTEAFF.

The chain uses TRBV5-8 and TRBJ2-4; D gene uncertain. Trimming removed 0 bases at V and 6 bases at J, with 13 bases between. CDR3 length: 15 residues. The germline gives CDR1 SGHTS, CDR2 YDEGEE. CDR3 coding DNA: TGTGCCAGCAGCTTGGGACAAAACGCAGCAAACATTCAGTACTTC. It is translated as CASSLGQNAANIQYF. The full variable domain, with the rest looked up from reference TRBV5-8 and TRBJ2-4, is EAGVTQSPTHLIKTRGQQATLRCSPISGHTSVYWYQQALGLGLQFLLWYDEGEERNRGNFPPRFSGRQFPNYSSELNVNALELEDSALYLCASSLGQNAANIQYFGAGTRLSVL.